This T cell receptor (beta chain) derives from a study of blood T cell repertoires in COVID-19. The length of the CDR3 is 13 residues. V was pared by 7 bases and J by 8 bases, with 6 bases of the junction left unmatched. CDR1 SNHLY and CDR2 FYNNEI come from the germline V gene. The data were produced by immunoSEQ multiplex PCR, yet TCRdb's version contains in-frame clones alone and is incomplete. Seen here are about 190,000 clones, roughly 83% observed once, and the top ten hold 3.2%. This clone has just a few counts. The V call is TRBV2, the J call TRBJ1-2; the match to TRBD1 covers 11 bases. The receptor was isolated from a woman aged 25 to 39 who had recovered from COVID-19. Sequenced sample: PBMCs or T cells enriched from blood (not recorded which). DNA for the CDR3: TGTGCCAGCAATCTGGACAGGGGGCAGGGCTACACCTTC. The encoded protein is CASNLDRGQGYTF.